Below, 28 T cell receptor beta chains from the same sample are listed, as sequenced in a study of T cell repertoires in cytomegalovirus infection. MiXCR, run by TCRdb on the reads, gives a single entry per CDR3 protein. The table includes roughly 100,000 distinct CDR3 sequences, under 55% detected once. These receptors have no known antigen. The material was CD8+ T cells from cultured PBMCs, obtained from culture after CMV antigen stimulation. These TCRs come from a human donor in good health (CMV status not recorded). Some clones in this sample may be carry-over from other donors' samples.

The chain is built from TRBV12-3 or TRBV12-4 and TRBJ2-3, with 10 bases aligning to TRBD2. The V gene end was trimmed by 3 bases and the J gene end by 3 bases; junction bases not matched to a gene: 3. The CDR3 extends over 15 amino acids. The CDR3 DNA reads as TGTGCCAGCAGTTTTCTAGCGGGGGCTACAGATACGCAGTATTTT. The encoded protein is CASSFLAGATDTQYF.

This clonotype was picked up a small number of times. The chain employs TRBV7-9 and TRBJ2-7, with D perhaps matching TRBD2 (6 bases). The CDR3 loop spans 13 amino acids. CDR1 and CDR2 (germline): SEHNR, FQNEAQ (reference sequence). The germline V and J ends were trimmed by 5 bases and 2 bases, with 10 bases remaining between them. CDR3 in amino acids: CASSPGLPYEQYF. The DNA of the CDR3 is TGTGCCAGCAGCCCGGGACTTCCCTACGAGCAGTACTTC.

This clonotype was found a few times. The chain recombines TRBV7-2 with TRBJ2-5; 9 nucleotides line up with TRBD2. Looked up from germline, CDR1 is SGHTA and CDR2 is FQGNSA. This CDR3 comprises 16 residues. Trimming at V came to 3 bases and at J to 5 bases, leaving 10 bases not matched to a gene. CDR3 coding DNA: TGTGCCAGCAGCTTGGTGGCTAGCGGGGTTTTGGAGACCCAGTACTTC. Translated: CASSLVASGVLETQYF.

This chain links TRBV29-1 with TRBJ2-2; perhaps TRBD1 as D (6 bases). CDR1 and CDR2 (germline): SQVTM, ANQGSEA. Trimming pared 2 bases from V and 5 bases from J, leaving 15 bases between. The CDR3 covers 15 residues. The CDR3 bases are TGCAGCGTTGAAACTACACAGGGCCGGACCGGGGAGCTGTTTTTT. Its translation: CSVETTQGRTGELFF.

The gene calls are TRBV4-2 and TRBJ2-7; 11 positions match TRBD2. Per germline, CDR1 LGHNA and CDR2 YNFKEQ. CDR3 length: 16 amino acids. V shed 1 base, J shed 4 bases, and the junction held 6 bases outside the gene matches. CDR3 nucleotide sequence: TGTGCCAGCAGCCAAGTAGCGGGGGGGCAAGGGTACGAGCAGTACTTC. Its translation: CASSQVAGGQGYEQYF.

The chain joins TRBV6-8 to TRBJ2-7, with a tentative D call TRBD2 (5 bases). Trimming shortened V by 0 bases and J by 2 bases, and 8 bases separated the two germline ends. Germline lookup yields CDR1 MNHGY and CDR2 SAAAGT. The CDR3 is 14 residues long. Here the CDR3 reads CASSYSEAPYEQYF. The CDR3 DNA follows: TGTGCCAGCAGTTACTCGGAGGCCCCCTACGAGCAGTACTTC.

This clonotype was observed a handful of times. V usage is TRBV27 and J usage is TRBJ2-3, with D perhaps being TRBD1 or TRBD2 (5 bases each). V dropped 4 bases and J dropped 4 bases, with 15 bases sitting between them. This CDR3 has 15 residues. Germline CDR1 MNHEY, CDR2 SMNVEV (reference sequence). In nucleotides, the CDR3 is TGTGCCAGCAGTTCTGGGACCTCACTCCCAGATACGCAGTATTTT. This encodes CASSSGTSLPDTQYF.

This chain joins TRBV7-8 and TRBJ2-1; 9 bases map to TRBD1. The junction had 7 bases not matched to a gene; V was cut back by 4 bases and J by 6 bases. The germline V gene encodes CDR1 SGHVS and CDR2 FQNEAQ. CDR3 size: 15 residues. The CDR3 protein is CASSSGDRDRNEQFF. The CDR3 DNA sequence: TGTGCCAGCAGCTCAGGGGACAGGGACCGCAATGAGCAGTTCTTC.

J is TRBJ1-5 and V is TRBV27, with unresolved D. The CDR3 loop spans 14 amino acids. Germline V lookup: CDR1 MNHEY, CDR2 SMNVEV (reference sequence). The V end was cut by 8 bases, the J end by 3 bases, with 14 bases between. The CDR3 sequence is CASGSDGYNQPQHF. The CDR3 DNA reads as TGTGCCAGCGGTTCGGACGGATACAATCAGCCCCAGCATTTT.

The J gene is TRBJ2-3, the V gene TRBV7-4, with TRBD2 identical over 10 bases. Germline V gives CDR1 SGHVT, CDR2 SQSDAQ. The CDR3 runs 16 residues. The J segment lost 7 bases and the V segment lost 4 bases, leaving 11 bases of the junction unmatched. As DNA, the CDR3 is TGTGCCAGCAGCTCCTTTAGCGGGGGGCTTACAAATACGCAGTATTTT. Amino acids: CASSSFSGGLTNTQYF. The variable domain in full, with the rest retrieved from reference TRBV7-4 and TRBJ2-3, is GAGVSQSPRYKVAKRGRDVALRCDSISGHVTLYWYRQTLGQGSEVLTYSQSDAQRDKSGRPSGRFSAERPERSVSTLKIQRTEQGDSAVYLCASSSFSGGLTNTQYFGPGTRLTVL.

This clonotype was observed a handful of times. The J gene is TRBJ2-5, the V gene TRBV7-8; unclear D gene. The CDR3 is 14 residues long. The V end lost 5 bases, the J end lost 2 bases, and 12 bases lay between the germline ends. In germline, CDR1 is SGHVS, CDR2 FQNEAQ. The CDR3 loop is CASSHAGFQETQYF. The CDR3 DNA reads TGTGCCAGCAGCCACGCCGGGTTTCAAGAGACCCAGTACTTC.

The V call is TRBV29-1, the J call TRBJ2-1; TRBD2 agrees at 9 bases. The CDR3 spans 13 residues. CDR1 is SQVTM and CDR2 is ANQGSEA in the germline V gene. Losses at the gene ends were 4 bases for V and 9 bases for J; bases not matched to a gene: 7. The CDR3 sequence: CSVAHGTSSEQFF. Written as DNA, the CDR3 is TGCAGCGTTGCTCATGGGACTAGCAGTGAGCAGTTCTTC.

With regard to this clonotype: A much larger clone lies one base from this, so it may be a read error. The V and J genes are TRBV6-5 and TRBJ1-1, with D possibly TRBD1 on 6 matching bases. The CDR3 spans 13 residues. Trimming shortened V by 6 bases and J by 1 base, and 9 bases separated the two germline ends. Germline assignment: CDR1 MNHEY and CDR2 SVGAGI. CDR3 coding DNA: TGTGCCAGCAGCATGACAGGGAACACTGAAGCTTTCTTT. Its translation is CASSMTGNTEAFF.

This clonotype was found many times. The V gene is TRBV7-9, the J gene TRBJ2-2, with TRBD2 identical over 11 bases. The CDR3 loop spans 19 amino acids. Germline V gene sequence: CDR1 SEHNR, CDR2 FQNEAQ (reference sequence). The J segment lost 4 bases and the V segment lost 4 bases, leaving 14 bases of the junction unmatched. This CDR3 is CASSSPPSTSGEVTGELFF. The CDR3 DNA sequence: TGTGCCAGCAGCTCCCCTCCCTCGACTAGCGGGGAGGTCACCGGGGAGCTGTTTTTT. The full variable domain, in which reference TRBV7-9 and TRBJ2-2 provide the parts outside the CDR3, is DTGVSQNPRHKITKRGQNVTFRCDPISEHNRLYWYRQTLGQGPEFLTYFQNEAQLEKSRLLSDRFSAERPKGSFSTLEIQRTEQGDSAMYLCASSSPPSTSGEVTGELFFGEGSRLTVL.

The V call is TRBV11-2, the J call TRBJ2-1; D may be TRBD1 (6 bases). The CDR3 runs 15 residues. V dropped 5 bases and J dropped 8 bases, with 19 bases sitting between them. The V gene's germline CDR1 is SGHAT and CDR2 FQNNGV. In DNA form, the CDR3 reads TGTGCCAGCAGCCCTTACAGGGTAGGACGGGATGAGCAGTTCTTC. Translated: CASSPYRVGRDEQFF. The variable domain in full, completed from reference TRBV11-2 and TRBJ2-1, reads EAGVAQSPRYKIIEKRQSVAFWCNPISGHATLYWYQQILGQGPKLLIQFQNNGVVDDSQLPKDRFSAERLKGVDSTLKIQPAKLEDSAVYLCASSPYRVGRDEQFFGPGTRLTVL.

This clonotype was seen at least ten times. The chain is built from TRBV6-1 and TRBJ1-5; 9 bases line up with TRBD1. Looked up from germline, CDR1 is MNHNS and CDR2 is SASEGT. The CDR3 length is 17 residues. The V and J ends lost 6 bases and 0 bases, in that order; junction bases with no gene match: 9. The CDR3 is CASSSGTGPLSNQPQHF. In DNA form, the CDR3 reads TGTGCCAGCAGCTCCGGGACAGGGCCACTTAGCAATCAGCCCCAGCATTTT.

This clonotype was observed a few times. V usage is TRBV12-3 or TRBV12-4 and J usage is TRBJ2-5, with D perhaps matching TRBD2 (6 bases). V lost 7 bases to trimming and J lost 1 base, with 13 bases between them. CDR3 length equals 14 residues. The DNA for the CDR3 is TGTGCCAGCACCAAGGACTACATCCAAGAGACCCAGTACTTC. Encoded protein: CASTKDYIQETQYF.

The CDR3 sequence: CASSDQGPGYGYTF. CDR3 nucleotide sequence: TGTGCCAGCAGTGATCAGGGCCCAGGGTATGGCTACACCTTC. The genes are TRBV2 and TRBJ1-2; weak D call: TRBD1 (5 bases). V lost 3 bases to trimming and J lost 5 bases, with 13 bases between them. CDR3 length equals 14 residues. CDR1 is SNHLY and CDR2 is FYNNEI in the germline V gene. Drawing the rest from reference TRBV2 and TRBJ1-2, the complete variable domain is EPEVTQTPSHQVTQMGQEVILRCVPISNHLYFYWYRQILGQKVEFLVSFYNNEISEKSEIFDDQFSVERPDGSNFTLKIRSTKLEDSAMYFCASSDQGPGYGYTFGSGTRLTVV.

The sample holds a few counts of this clonotype. The rearrangement links TRBV5-4 to TRBJ2-5; 8 bases line up with TRBD2. The CDR3 covers 14 residues. With V trimmed by 0 bases and J by 3 bases, 1 base remained unmatched. Germline assignment: CDR1 SGHNT and CDR2 YYREEE (reference sequence). The CDR3 spells CASSLGGLEETQYF. For the CDR3, the DNA is TGTGCCAGCAGCTTGGGGGGACTAGAAGAGACCCAGTACTTC.

This clonotype was seen many times. The chain carries TRBV12-5 and TRBJ1-1; D possibly corresponds to TRBD1 (6 bases). Per the germline V gene, CDR1 is LGHNT and CDR2 is FRNRAP. There are 13 residues in the CDR3. V lost 2 bases to trimming and J lost 5 bases, with 9 bases between them. CDR3: CASGLSDRTEAFF. In DNA, the CDR3 is TGTGCTAGTGGTTTGTCCGACAGGACTGAAGCTTTCTTT.

About this clonotype: A read error may produce the germline difference seen at one junction end. The V gene is TRBV2, the J gene TRBJ2-4, with a possible D match to TRBD1 (6 bases). The V gene's germline CDR1 is SNHLY and CDR2 FYNNEI. This CDR3 region has 11 residues. The CDR3 is CASSEGQASVF. CDR3 DNA sequence: TGTGCCAGCAGTGAAGGACAGGCTTCGGTCTTC. The whole variable domain, remainder taken from reference TRBV2 and TRBJ2-4, is EPEVTQTPSHQVTQMGQEVILRCVPISNHLYFYWYRQILGQKVEFLVSFYNNEISEKSEIFDDQFSVERPDGSNFTLKIRSTKLEDSAMYFCASSEGQASVFGAGTRLSVL.

The V and J genes are TRBV23-1 and TRBJ1-1, with D hard to call. TRBV23-1 is annotated as an ORF whose role is uncertain. Deletions cut 1 base from V and 2 bases from J, with 8 bases between. This CDR3 region has 14 residues. The DNA of the CDR3 is TGCGCCAGCAGTCAATGGCACGGAAACACTGAAGCTTTCTTT. As protein: CASSQWHGNTEAFF.

At least ten counts were recorded for this clonotype. The chain has TRBV7-8 and TRBJ2-1; 8 bases are a match to TRBD1. The CDR3 extends over 17 amino acids. The V gene's germline CDR1 is SGHVS and CDR2 FQNEAQ. Trimming at V came to 5 bases and at J to 8 bases, leaving 17 bases not matched to a gene. CDR3 coding DNA: TGTGCCAGCAGCACTAGGGGGAACAGGGGGTTATTCGATGAGCAGTTCTTC. Amino acid sequence: CASSTRGNRGLFDEQFF.

This clonotype has a handful of counts. The V call is TRBV7-9, the J call TRBJ2-7; the D gene is possibly TRBD2 (5 bases). The CDR3 extends over 13 amino acids. The V and J ends lost 4 bases and 7 bases respectively, with 14 bases between them. The germline V gene has CDR1 SEHNR and CDR2 FQNEAQ (reference sequence). The CDR3: CASSSTGLAEQYF. CDR3 in DNA: TGTGCCAGCAGCTCCACGGGGTTGGCGGAGCAGTACTTC.

This clonotype appeared a few times. This chain connects TRBV4-1 to TRBJ2-3; D is unresolved. This CDR3 is built from 12 residues. Germline V gene lookup returns CDR1 MGHRA and CDR2 YSYEKL. The germline V and J ends were trimmed by 6 bases and 3 bases, with 7 bases remaining between them. CDR3 sequence reads: CASRNMTDTQYF. The CDR3 nucleotides read TGCGCCAGCAGAAACATGACAGATACGCAGTATTTT.

The V call is TRBV19, the J call TRBJ2-2, with 9 bases aligning to TRBD1. Looked up from germline, CDR1 is LNHDA and CDR2 is SQIVND (reference sequence). V lost 5 bases and J lost 2; bases outside the gene matches: 3. The CDR3 contains 15 residues. The CDR3 DNA reads as TGTGCCAGTAGTGGGACAGGGTTAAACACCGGGGAGCTGTTTTTT. Its protein product is CASSGTGLNTGELFF.

The V call is TRBV27, the J call TRBJ2-2; either TRBD1 or TRBD2 may supply D (5 bases each). The germline gives CDR1 MNHEY, CDR2 SMNVEV (reference sequence). The CDR3 contains 16 residues. V shed 2 bases and J shed 6 bases, with 16 bases lying between them. The chain's CDR3 is CASSLMFEGLAGELFF. As DNA, the CDR3 is TGTGCCAGCAGTTTAATGTTTGAGGGGTTGGCCGGGGAGCTGTTTTTT.

This clonotype was seen a few times. The chain carries TRBV4-1 and TRBJ1-3; D ambiguous. The CDR3 loop spans 14 amino acids. V lost 2 bases to trimming and J lost 3 bases, with 8 bases between them. Germline V gene lookup returns CDR1 MGHRA and CDR2 YSYEKL. The CDR3 protein is CASSQITVGNTIYF. In nucleotides, the CDR3 is TGCGCCAGCAGCCAAATAACAGTTGGAAACACCATATATTTT.